This passage covers 19 T cell receptor beta chains from one sample sequenced in a study of cytomegalovirus exposure and HLA in healthy donors (dated by TCRdb to 2015 to 2018). Libraries were built with the immunoSEQ multiplex PCR assay. TCRdb mirrors the immuneACCESS table, restricted to in-frame sequences. Some clones are absent from its copies; in checked studies, under half trace to an unresolved V gene, and the reason for the others is unknown. This sample lists 150,000 or so clones; about 88% were detected once. The top ten clonotypes cover under 25% of the sample. Sequencing was performed on PBMCs. These receptors were collected from a man between 18 and 29 years old in good health and CMV-seropositive.

The chain carries TRBV13 and TRBJ1-2; 7 bases are a match to TRBD1. Trimming removed 0 bases from V and 1 base from J; junction bases left unmatched: 2. The CDR3 has 15 residues. The germline V gene encodes CDR1 PRHDT and CDR2 FYEKMQ (reference sequence). The CDR3 nucleotides are TGTGCCAGCAGCTTAGGGGACAGGCATAACTATGGCTACACCTTC. As protein: CASSLGDRHNYGYTF.

The gene calls are TRBV7-8 and TRBJ1-2; no reliable D call. Trimming removed 1 base at V and 2 bases at J, with 14 bases between. The germline CDR1 and CDR2 sequences are SGHVS and FQNEAQ. This CDR3 region has 16 residues. CDR3 sequence: CASSLVVNPQNYGYTF. The CDR3 region has the DNA TGTGCCAGCAGCTTAGTAGTCAACCCCCAAAACTATGGCTACACCTTC.

Comments on this clone: The same CDR3 also results from other DNA sequences found in this sample. The J gene is TRBJ2-1, the V gene TRBV30; D is unclear. V lost 0 bases, J lost 6 bases, and 6 bases lay in between. Germline lookup yields CDR1 GTSNPN and CDR2 SVGIG (reference sequence). The CDR3 contains 12 residues. CDR3 amino acids: CAWSVSGNEQFF. The CDR3 region has the DNA TGTGCCTGGAGTGTATCGGGCAATGAGCAGTTCTTC.

This clone was detected once. The chain links TRBV7-3 to TRBJ2-3; 8 nucleotides match TRBD2. J gave up 2 bases and V 5 bases, and 6 bases lay outside the gene matches. CDR1 and CDR2 (germline): SGHTA, FQGTGA. The CDR3 extends over 15 amino acids. CDR3 residues: CASSRTGGPTDTQYF. As DNA, the CDR3 is TGTGCCAGCAGCCGTACGGGAGGGCCCACAGATACGCAGTATTTT.

V usage is TRBV30 and J usage is TRBJ2-1, with D perhaps matching TRBD2 (5 bases). This CDR3 spans 12 amino acids. Deletions cut 3 bases from V and 7 bases from J, with 10 bases between. The germline V gene encodes CDR1 GTSNPN and CDR2 SVGIG (reference sequence). The chain's CDR3 is CAWRPPGNEQFF. CDR3 nucleotides: TGTGCCTGGAGGCCCCCGGGGAATGAGCAGTTCTTC.

The rearrangement joins TRBV7-8 to TRBJ2-5, with TRBD2 matching 9 bases. Germline V gives CDR1 SGHVS, CDR2 FQNEAQ. Trimming cost V 2 bases and J 4 bases; bases outside gene matches: 8. The CDR3 contains 16 residues. The CDR3 protein is CASSLSGGRASETQYF. CDR3 in DNA: TGTGCCAGCAGCTTATCCGGCGGGAGGGCCTCAGAGACCCAGTACTTC.

The chain links TRBV4-1 to TRBJ1-3, with D possibly matching TRBD1 (6 bases). CDR1 and CDR2 from the germline V gene are MGHRA and YSYEKL. Trimming stripped 4 bases from V and 4 bases from J, with 17 bases between. The CDR3 sequence is 16 residues long. CDR3 nucleotides: TGCGCCAGCAGCCCCTATTTGCAAGACAGGGGAAACACCATATATTTT. Translating gives CASSPYLQDRGNTIYF.

CDR3 coding DNA: TGTGCCAGCAGCTTACCGGGACTCTCTAACACCGGGGAGCTGTTTTTT. Its protein product is CASSLPGLSNTGELFF. J is TRBJ2-2 and V is TRBV5-5; D is perhaps TRBD2 (6 bases). Germline-derived CDR1 and CDR2 are SGHKS and YYEKEE (reference sequence). V lost 2 bases, J lost 2 bases, and 13 bases lay in between. This CDR3 has 16 amino acids. The full variable domain, rest sourced from reference TRBV5-5 and TRBJ2-2, is DAGVTQSPTHLIKTRGQQVTLRCSPISGHKSVSWYQQVLGQGPQFIFQYYEKEERGRGNFPDRFSARQFPNYSSELNVNALLLGDSALYLCASSLPGLSNTGELFFGEGSRLTVL.

The chain links TRBV7-9 to TRBJ1-5, with 7 nucleotides matching TRBD1. Germline CDR1 is SEHNR and CDR2 is FQNEAQ (reference sequence). The CDR3 covers 14 residues. V lost 3 bases and J lost 3; bases outside the gene matches: 2. The CDR3 DNA reads TGTGCCAGCAGCTTGACAGGGACCAATCAGCCCCAGCATTTT. This codes for CASSLTGTNQPQHF.

The chain employs TRBV19 and TRBJ1-2; weak D call: TRBD1 (5 bases). The germline gives CDR1 LNHDA, CDR2 SQIVND (reference sequence). This CDR3 has 14 amino acids. V was pared by 5 bases and J by 0 bases, with 10 bases between. The CDR3: CASSETAANYGYTF. CDR3 nucleotides: TGTGCCAGTAGTGAGACAGCCGCTAACTATGGCTACACCTTC.

The chain carries TRBV4-3 and TRBJ1-1; 7 bases align to TRBD1. Trimming at V came to 1 base and at J to 0 bases, leaving 5 bases not matched to a gene. Germline loops: CDR1 LGHNA, CDR2 YSLEER. The CDR3 is 16 amino acids. The CDR3 region is CASSQGGRGLNTEAFF. The CDR3 DNA sequence: TGCGCCAGCAGCCAAGGAGGAAGGGGGCTGAACACTGAAGCTTTCTTT.

The V gene is TRBV19, the J gene TRBJ2-7; TRBD1 is a possible D gene (6 bases). The ends were cut back, 1 base at V and 0 bases at J, with 10 bases in the middle. CDR3 length: 15 amino acids. Germline V gives CDR1 LNHDA, CDR2 SQIVND (reference sequence). CDR3 amino acids: CASSIVPDSSYEQYF. For the CDR3, the DNA is TGTGCCAGTAGTATAGTGCCGGACAGCTCCTACGAGCAGTACTTC. Filled out from reference TRBV19 and TRBJ2-7, the complete variable domain reads DGGITQSPKYLFRKEGQNVTLSCEQNLNHDAMYWYRQDPGQGLRLIYYSQIVNDFQKGDIAEGYSVSREKKESFPLTVTSAQKNPTAFYLCASSIVPDSSYEQYFGPGTRLTVT.

This clone was counted a single time. The V and J genes are TRBV9 and TRBJ1-2; no firm D call. Germline V gives CDR1 SGDLS, CDR2 YYNGEE. Trimming took off 0 bases at V and 4 bases at J, with 10 bases between the two ends. This CDR3 has 14 residues. CDR3 residues: CASSVDGMGYGYTF. The CDR3 DNA reads as TGTGCCAGCAGCGTAGACGGGATGGGCTATGGCTACACCTTC.

CDR3: CASSLWKLGAVTEAFF. The CDR3 DNA follows: TGTGCCAGCAGCTTATGGAAGCTGGGGGCCGTCACTGAAGCTTTCTTT. The chain is built from TRBV11-2 and TRBJ1-1; D possibly corresponds to TRBD1 (6 bases). CDR1 SGHAT and CDR2 FQNNGV come from the germline V gene. Trimming cost V 2 bases and J 4 bases, with 17 bases left between them. The CDR3 is 16 amino acids.

The rearrangement joins TRBV7-9 to TRBJ2-1, with 9 bases matching TRBD2. V shed 1 base, J shed 9 bases, and the junction held 7 bases outside the gene matches. The germline CDR1 and CDR2 sequences are SEHNR and FQNEAQ (reference sequence). The CDR3 runs to 15 residues. The CDR3 is CASSLEGTSRREQFF. CDR3 in DNA: TGTGCCAGCAGCTTAGAAGGGACTAGCCGCCGTGAGCAGTTCTTC.

The rearrangement uses TRBV9 and TRBJ1-5; D might be TRBD1 (5 bases). CDR1 and CDR2 from the germline V gene are SGDLS and YYNGEE. V lost 0 bases and J 8 bases, leaving 9 bases between the germline ends. The CDR3 sequence is 13 residues long. CDR3 nucleotide sequence: TGTGCCAGCAGCGTAGAGGCAGGGAAGCCCCAGCATTTT. Protein sequence: CASSVEAGKPQHF. The variable domain in full, completed from reference TRBV9 and TRBJ1-5, reads DSGVTQTPKHLITATGQRVTLRCSPRSGDLSVYWYQQSLDQGLQFLIQYYNGEERAKGNILERFSAQQFPDLHSELNLSSLELGDSALYFCASSVEAGKPQHFGDGTRLSIL.

V usage is TRBV19 and J usage is TRBJ2-4, with 7 bases that match TRBD2. Losses at the gene ends were 3 bases for V and 1 base for J; bases not matched to a gene: 9. Germline-derived CDR1 and CDR2 are LNHDA and SQIVND (reference sequence). This CDR3 spans 17 amino acids. The CDR3 DNA reads TGTGCCAGTAGTATCAATGGTGCGGGAGTGGCCAAAAACATTCAGTACTTC. It yields the protein CASSINGAGVAKNIQYF.

The chain is built from TRBV11-2 and TRBJ1-1, with D tentatively TRBD1 (5 bases). The germline gives CDR1 SGHAT, CDR2 FQNNGV. This CDR3 spans 16 amino acids. With 1 base removed from V and 1 base from J, the gap between germline ends came to 13 bases. The CDR3 coding sequence is TGTGCCAGCAGCTTAGTGGGAGGGACTACGAACACTGAAGCTTTCTTT. Protein sequence: CASSLVGGTTNTEAFF.

The chain has TRBV2 and TRBJ2-1; D perhaps matches TRBD2 (6 bases). Germline loops: CDR1 SNHLY, CDR2 FYNNEI. This CDR3 has 14 residues. The germline V and J ends were trimmed by 10 bases and 0 bases, with 13 bases remaining between them. The CDR3 bases are TGTGCCATCTCGCGGGGAAGCTCCTACAATGAGCAGTTCTTC. This codes for CAISRGSSYNEQFF. Full variable domain (remainder filled in from reference TRBV2 and TRBJ2-1): EPEVTQTPSHQVTQMGQEVILRCVPISNHLYFYWYRQILGQKVEFLVSFYNNEISEKSEIFDDQFSVERPDGSNFTLKIRSTKLEDSAMYFCAISRGSSYNEQFFGPGTRLTVL.